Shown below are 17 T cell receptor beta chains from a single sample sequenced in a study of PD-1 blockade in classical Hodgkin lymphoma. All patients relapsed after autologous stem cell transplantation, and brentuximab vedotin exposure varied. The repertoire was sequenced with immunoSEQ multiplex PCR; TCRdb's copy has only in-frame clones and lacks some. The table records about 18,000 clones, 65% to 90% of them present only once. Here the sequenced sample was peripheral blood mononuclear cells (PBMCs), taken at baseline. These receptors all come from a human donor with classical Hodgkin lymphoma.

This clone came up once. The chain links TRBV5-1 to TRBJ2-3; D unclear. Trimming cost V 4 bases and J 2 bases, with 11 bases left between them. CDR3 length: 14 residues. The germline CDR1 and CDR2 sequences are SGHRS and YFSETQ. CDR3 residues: CASSPGEITDTQYF. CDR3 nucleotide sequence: TGCGCCAGCAGCCCCGGAGAGATCACAGATACGCAGTATTTT.

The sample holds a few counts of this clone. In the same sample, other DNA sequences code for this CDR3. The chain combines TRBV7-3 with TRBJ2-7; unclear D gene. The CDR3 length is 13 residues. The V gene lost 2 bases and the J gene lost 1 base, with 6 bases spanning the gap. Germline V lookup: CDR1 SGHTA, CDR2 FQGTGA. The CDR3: CASSLGASYEQYF. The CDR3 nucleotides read TGTGCCAGCAGCTTAGGCGCTTCCTACGAGCAGTACTTC.

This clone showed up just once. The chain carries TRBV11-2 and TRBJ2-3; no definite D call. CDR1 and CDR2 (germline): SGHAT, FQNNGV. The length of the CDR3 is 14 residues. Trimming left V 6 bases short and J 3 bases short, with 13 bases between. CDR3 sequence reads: CASSRILGTDTQYF. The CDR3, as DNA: TGTGCCAGCAGTCGCATCCTGGGGACAGATACGCAGTATTTT.

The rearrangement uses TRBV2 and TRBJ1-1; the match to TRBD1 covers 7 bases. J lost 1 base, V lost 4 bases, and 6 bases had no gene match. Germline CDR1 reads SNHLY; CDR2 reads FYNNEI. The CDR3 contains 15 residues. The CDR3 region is CASSASRTGNTEAFF. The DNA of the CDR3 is TGTGCCAGCAGTGCAAGTCGGACAGGGAACACTGAAGCTTTCTTT.

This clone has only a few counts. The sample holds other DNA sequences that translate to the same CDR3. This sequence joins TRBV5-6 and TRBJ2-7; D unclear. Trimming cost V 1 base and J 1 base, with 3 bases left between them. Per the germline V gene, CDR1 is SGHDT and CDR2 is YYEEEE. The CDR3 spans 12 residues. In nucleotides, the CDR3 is TGTGCCAGCAGCTTGTGGTCCTACGAGCAGTACTTC. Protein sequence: CASSLWSYEQYF.

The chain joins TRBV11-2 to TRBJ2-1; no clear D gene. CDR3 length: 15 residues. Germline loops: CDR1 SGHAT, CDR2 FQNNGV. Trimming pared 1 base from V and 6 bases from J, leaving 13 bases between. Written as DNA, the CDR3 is TGTGCCAGCAGCTTAGTCGTGGGGTTAGGCAATGAGCAGTTCTTC. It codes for CASSLVVGLGNEQFF.

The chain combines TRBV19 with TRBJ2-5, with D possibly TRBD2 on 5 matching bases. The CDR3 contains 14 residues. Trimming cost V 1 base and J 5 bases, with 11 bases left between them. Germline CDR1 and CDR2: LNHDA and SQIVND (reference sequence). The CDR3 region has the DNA TGTGCCAGTAGTATAGCGGGGTATCTGGAGACCCAGTACTTC. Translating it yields CASSIAGYLETQYF. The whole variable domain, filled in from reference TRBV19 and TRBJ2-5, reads DGGITQSPKYLFRKEGQNVTLSCEQNLNHDAMYWYRQDPGQGLRLIYYSQIVNDFQKGDIAEGYSVSREKKESFPLTVTSAQKNPTAFYLCASSIAGYLETQYFGPGTRLLVL.

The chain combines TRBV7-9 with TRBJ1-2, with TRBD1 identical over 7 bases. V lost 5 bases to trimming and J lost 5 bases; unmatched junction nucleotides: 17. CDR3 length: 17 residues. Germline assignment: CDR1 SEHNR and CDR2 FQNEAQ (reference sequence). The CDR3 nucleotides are TGTGCCAGCAGCCTATTGCACCAGGGGGGCAGCCTTTATGGCTACACCTTC. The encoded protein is CASSLLHQGGSLYGYTF. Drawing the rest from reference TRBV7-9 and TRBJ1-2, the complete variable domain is DTGVSQNPRHKITKRGQNVTFRCDPISEHNRLYWYRQTLGQGPEFLTYFQNEAQLEKSRLLSDRFSAERPKGSFSTLEIQRTEQGDSAMYLCASSLLHQGGSLYGYTFGSGTRLTVV.

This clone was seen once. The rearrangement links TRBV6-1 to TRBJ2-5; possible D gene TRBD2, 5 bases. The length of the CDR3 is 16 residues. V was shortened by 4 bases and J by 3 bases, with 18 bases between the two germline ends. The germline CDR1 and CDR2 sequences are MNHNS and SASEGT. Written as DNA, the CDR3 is TGTGCCAGCAGTGGCCACAAGACACGGGAAAAAGAGACCCAGTACTTC. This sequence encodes CASSGHKTREKETQYF.

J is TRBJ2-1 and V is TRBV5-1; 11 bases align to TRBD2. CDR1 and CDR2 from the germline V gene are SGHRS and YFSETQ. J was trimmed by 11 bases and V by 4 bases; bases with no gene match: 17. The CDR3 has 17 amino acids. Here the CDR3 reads CASSPIPSGTSGSKQFF. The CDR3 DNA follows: TGCGCCAGCAGCCCCATACCCTCCGGGACTAGCGGTTCTAAGCAGTTCTTC.

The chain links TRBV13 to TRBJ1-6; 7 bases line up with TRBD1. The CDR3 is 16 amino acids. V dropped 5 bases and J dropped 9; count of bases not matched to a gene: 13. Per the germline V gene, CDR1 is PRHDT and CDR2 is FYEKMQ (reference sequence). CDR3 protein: CASSLSGQEASSPLHF. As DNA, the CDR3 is TGTGCCAGCAGCCTCTCCGGACAGGAGGCAAGTTCACCCCTCCACTTT. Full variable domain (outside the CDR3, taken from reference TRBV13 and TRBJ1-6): AAGVIQSPRHLIKEKRETATLKCYPIPRHDTVYWYQQGPGQDPQFLISFYEKMQSDKGSIPDRFSAQQFSDYHSELNMSSLELGDSALYFCASSLSGQEASSPLHFGNGTRLTVT.

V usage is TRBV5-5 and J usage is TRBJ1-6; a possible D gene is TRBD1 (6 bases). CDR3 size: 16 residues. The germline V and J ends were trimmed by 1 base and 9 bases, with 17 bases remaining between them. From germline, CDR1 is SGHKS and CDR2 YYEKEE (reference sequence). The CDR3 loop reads CASSLTLRGPISPLHF. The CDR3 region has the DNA TGTGCCAGCAGCTTGACCCTCAGGGGCCCAATTTCACCCCTCCACTTT.

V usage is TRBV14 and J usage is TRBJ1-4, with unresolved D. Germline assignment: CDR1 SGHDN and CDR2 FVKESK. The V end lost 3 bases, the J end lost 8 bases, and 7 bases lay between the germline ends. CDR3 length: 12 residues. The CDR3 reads CASSQTIEKLFF. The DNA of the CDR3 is TGTGCCAGCAGCCAGACAATAGAAAAACTGTTTTTT. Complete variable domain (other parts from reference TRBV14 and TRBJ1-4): EAGVTQFPSHSVIEKGQTVTLRCDPISGHDNLYWYRRVMGKEIKFLLHFVKESKQDESGMPNNRFLAERTGGTYSTLKVQPAELEDSGVYFCASSQTIEKLFFGSGTQLSVL.

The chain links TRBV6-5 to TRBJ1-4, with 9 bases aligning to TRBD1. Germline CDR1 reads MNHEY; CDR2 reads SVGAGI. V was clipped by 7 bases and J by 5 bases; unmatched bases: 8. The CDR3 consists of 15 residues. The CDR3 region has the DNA TGTGCCAGCAAGGGCCTGGGGACAGGGAATGAAAAACTGTTTTTT. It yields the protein CASKGLGTGNEKLFF.

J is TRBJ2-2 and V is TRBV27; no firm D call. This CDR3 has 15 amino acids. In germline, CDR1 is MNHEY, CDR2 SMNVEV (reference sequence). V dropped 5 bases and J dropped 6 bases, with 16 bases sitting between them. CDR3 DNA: TGTGCCAGCAGTGTCAGGACCCTAGGGTCCGGGGAGCTGTTTTTT. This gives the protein CASSVRTLGSGELFF.

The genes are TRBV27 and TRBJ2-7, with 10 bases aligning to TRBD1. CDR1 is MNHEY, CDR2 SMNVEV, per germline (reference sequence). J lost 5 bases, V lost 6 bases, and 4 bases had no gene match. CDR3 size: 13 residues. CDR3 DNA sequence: TGTGCCAGCAGCCGGGACAGGGGCGACGAGCAGTACTTC. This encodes CASSRDRGDEQYF.

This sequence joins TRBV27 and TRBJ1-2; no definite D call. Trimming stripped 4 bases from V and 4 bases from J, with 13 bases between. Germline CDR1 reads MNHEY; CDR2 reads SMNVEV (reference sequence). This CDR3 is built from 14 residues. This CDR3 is CASSYQPGSYGYTF. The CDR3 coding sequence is TGTGCCAGCAGTTACCAACCGGGGAGCTATGGCTACACCTTC.